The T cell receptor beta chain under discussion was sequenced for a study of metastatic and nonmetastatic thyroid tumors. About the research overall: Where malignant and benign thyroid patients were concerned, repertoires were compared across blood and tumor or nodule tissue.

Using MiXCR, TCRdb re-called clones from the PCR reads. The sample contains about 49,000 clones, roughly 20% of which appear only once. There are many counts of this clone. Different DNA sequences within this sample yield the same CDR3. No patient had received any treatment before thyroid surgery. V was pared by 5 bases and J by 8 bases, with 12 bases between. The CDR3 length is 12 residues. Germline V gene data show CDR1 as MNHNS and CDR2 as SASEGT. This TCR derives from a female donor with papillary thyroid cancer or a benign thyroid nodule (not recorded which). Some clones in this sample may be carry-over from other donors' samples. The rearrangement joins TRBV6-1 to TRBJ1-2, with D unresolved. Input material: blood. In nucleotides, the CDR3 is TGTGCCAGCAGTTTGACACTCGCCGGCTACACCTTC. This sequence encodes CASSLTLAGYTF.